Below, one T cell receptor beta chain is given with its context. Its antigen is currently unknown. The treatment: roughly 20 received Ad26.COV2.S at low or high dose, single or two shots; 5 received placebo; per-sample allocation not given. Specimen acquisition occurred on day 63 following the initial vaccine or placebo injection. The source of the sample is a study of Ad26.COV2.S vaccination and SARS-CoV-2 variants. Study results and caveats: In TCR breadth and depth analyses, total T cell responses may have been underestimated.

In germline, CDR1 is SGHRS, CDR2 YFSETQ. The V and J ends lost 3 bases and 4 bases respectively, with 13 bases between them. The CDR3 is made up of 15 amino acids. The method was immunoSEQ multiplex PCR; TCRdb's version includes in-frame clones alone and lacks a portion of them. Among around 370,000 clones listed, 70% to 90% were seen once. The starting material was peripheral blood, obtained in a trial of Ad26.COV2.S vaccine versus placebo. The chain couples TRBV5-1 to TRBJ2-2; D not resolved. The clonotype comes from a person aged 18-65 years who received the Ad26.COV2.S COVID-19 vaccine or a placebo. The CDR3: CASSSPGQATGELFF. The CDR3 DNA follows: TGCGCCAGCAGCTCTCCGGGTCAAGCCACCGGGGAGCTGTTTTTT.